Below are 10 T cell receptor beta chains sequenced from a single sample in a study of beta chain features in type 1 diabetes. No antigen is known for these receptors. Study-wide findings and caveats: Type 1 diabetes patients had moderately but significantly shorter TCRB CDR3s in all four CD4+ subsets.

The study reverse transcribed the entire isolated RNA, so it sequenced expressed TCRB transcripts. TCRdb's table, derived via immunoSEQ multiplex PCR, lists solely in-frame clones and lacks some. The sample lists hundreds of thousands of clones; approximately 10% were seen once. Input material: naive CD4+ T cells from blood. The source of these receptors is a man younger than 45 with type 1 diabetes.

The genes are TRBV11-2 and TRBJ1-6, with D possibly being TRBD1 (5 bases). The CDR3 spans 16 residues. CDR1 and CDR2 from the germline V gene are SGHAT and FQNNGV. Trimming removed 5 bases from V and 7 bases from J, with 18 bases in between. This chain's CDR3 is CASSLGSGQWNSPLHF. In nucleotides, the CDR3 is TGTGCCAGCAGCCTAGGGTCAGGGCAGTGGAATTCACCCCTCCACTTT.

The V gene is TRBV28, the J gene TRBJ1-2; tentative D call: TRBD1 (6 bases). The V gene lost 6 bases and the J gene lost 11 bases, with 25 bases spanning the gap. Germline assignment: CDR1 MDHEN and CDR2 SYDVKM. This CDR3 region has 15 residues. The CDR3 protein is CASSLMPGTYKGYTF. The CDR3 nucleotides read TGTGCCAGCAGCCTTATGCCCGGGACATATAAAGGGTACACCTTC.

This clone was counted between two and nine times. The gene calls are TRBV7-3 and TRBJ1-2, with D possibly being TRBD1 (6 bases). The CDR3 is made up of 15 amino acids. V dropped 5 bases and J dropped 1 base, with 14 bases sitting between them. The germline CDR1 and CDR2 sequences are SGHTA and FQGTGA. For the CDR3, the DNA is TGTGCCAGCAGCCTTGGACAGCCCCTTAACTATGGCTACACCTTC. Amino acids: CASSLGQPLNYGYTF. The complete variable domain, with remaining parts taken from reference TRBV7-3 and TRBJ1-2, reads GAGVSQTPSNKVTEKGKYVELRCDPISGHTALYWYRQSLGQGPEFLIYFQGTGAADDSGLPNDRFFAVRPEGSVSTLKIQRTERGDSAVYLCASSLGQPLNYGYTFGSGTRLTVV.

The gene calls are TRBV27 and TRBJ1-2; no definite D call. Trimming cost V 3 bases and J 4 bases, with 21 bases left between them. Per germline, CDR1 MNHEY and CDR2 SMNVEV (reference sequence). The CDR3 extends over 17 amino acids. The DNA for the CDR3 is TGTGCCAGCAGTTTCCTCCCTGGGCAGGAGGGTAGCTATGGCTACACCTTC. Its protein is CASSFLPGQEGSYGYTF.

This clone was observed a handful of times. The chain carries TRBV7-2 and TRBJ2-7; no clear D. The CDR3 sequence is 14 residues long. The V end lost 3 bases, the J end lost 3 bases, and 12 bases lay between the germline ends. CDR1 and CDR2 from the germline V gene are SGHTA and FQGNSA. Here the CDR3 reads CASSLGWQLYEQYF. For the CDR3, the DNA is TGTGCCAGCAGCTTGGGCTGGCAGCTCTACGAGCAGTACTTC.

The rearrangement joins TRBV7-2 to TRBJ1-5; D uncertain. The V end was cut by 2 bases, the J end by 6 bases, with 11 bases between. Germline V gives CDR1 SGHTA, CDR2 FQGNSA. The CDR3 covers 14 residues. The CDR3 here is CASSLTGPGQPQHF. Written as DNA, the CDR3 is TGTGCCAGCAGCTTAACCGGTCCCGGTCAGCCCCAGCATTTT. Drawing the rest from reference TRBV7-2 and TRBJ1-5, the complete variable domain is GAGVSQSPSNKVTEKGKDVELRCDPISGHTALYWYRQSLGQGLEFLIYFQGNSAPDKSGLPSDRFSAERTGGSVSTLTIQRTQQEDSAVYLCASSLTGPGQPQHFGDGTRLSIL.

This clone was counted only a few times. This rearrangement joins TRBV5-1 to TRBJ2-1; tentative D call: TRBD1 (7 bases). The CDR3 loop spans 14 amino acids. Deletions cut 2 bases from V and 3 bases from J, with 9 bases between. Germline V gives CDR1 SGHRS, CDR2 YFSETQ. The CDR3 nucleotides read TGCGCCAGCAGCTTCCAGGGGGGCTACAATGAGCAGTTCTTC. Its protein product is CASSFQGGYNEQFF.

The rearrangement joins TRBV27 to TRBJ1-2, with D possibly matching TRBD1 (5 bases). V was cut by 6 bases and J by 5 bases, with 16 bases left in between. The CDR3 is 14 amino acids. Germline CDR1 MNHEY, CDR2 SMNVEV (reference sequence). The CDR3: CASRKQVGDYGYTF. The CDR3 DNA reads TGTGCCAGCAGAAAACAGGTTGGGGATTATGGCTACACCTTC.

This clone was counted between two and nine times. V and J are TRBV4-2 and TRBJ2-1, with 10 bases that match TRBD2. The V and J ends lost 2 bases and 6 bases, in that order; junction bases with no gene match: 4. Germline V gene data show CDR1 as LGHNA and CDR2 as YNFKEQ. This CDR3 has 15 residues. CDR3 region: CASSQRQRGGNEQFF. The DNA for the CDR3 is TGTGCCAGCAGCCAAAGACAGCGGGGGGGCAATGAGCAGTTCTTC.

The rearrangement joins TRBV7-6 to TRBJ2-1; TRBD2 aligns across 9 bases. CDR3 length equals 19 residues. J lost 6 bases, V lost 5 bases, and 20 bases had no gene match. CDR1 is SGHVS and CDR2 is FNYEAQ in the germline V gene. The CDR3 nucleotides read TGTGCCAGCAGCCTCATTCCCCCACTCCAGCGGGGGGACGTCAATGAGCAGTTCTTC. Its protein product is CASSLIPPLQRGDVNEQFF.